A single T cell receptor (beta chain) is shown here with its context. The antigen is unknown. The time point was: pretreatment peripheral blood. This record comes from a study of PD-L1 blockade in urothelial cancer. Study background: Researchers looked at the blood 3 weeks (second dose) and 6 weeks after treatment began. Study-wide results and limits: For durable-benefit patients, tumor-associated blood clones expanded more at 3 weeks. Pretreatment clonality of the blood TCR repertoire below the median was predictive of superior survival.

Germline assignment: CDR1 SGHRS and CDR2 YFSETQ. The CDR3 totals 14 residues. V was trimmed by 2 bases and J by 3 bases, leaving 9 bases between them. Measured with immunoSEQ multiplex PCR; TCRdb has only the in-frame clones, and not every one. Among some 80,000 clones listed, 85% were seen once. The V and J genes are TRBV5-1 and TRBJ2-1; D ambiguous. The material sequenced was PBMCs, taken around atezolizumab (anti-PD-L1) treatment. The sequence derives from a man aged 40-49 years with urothelial cancer. CDR3 amino acids: CASSFGALYNEQFF. The CDR3, as DNA: TGCGCCAGCAGCTTCGGAGCCCTCTACAATGAGCAGTTCTTC.